A single sample is the source of the 12 T cell receptor beta chains below, sequenced in a study of T cell changes during pregnancy in multiple sclerosis. The protocol was immunoSEQ multiplex PCR, while the TCRdb copy is restricted to in-frame clones and leaves out a portion. The repertoire holds roughly 40,000 clones, 90% seen once, with over 0.45% in the top ten. This sample comprised CD4+ T cells from peripheral blood mononuclear cells, obtained in the first trimester of pregnancy. The origin of the receptors is a female donor in good health, enrolled as a control in a pregnancy study.

The rearrangement joins TRBV27 to TRBJ1-2; D is perhaps TRBD1 (5 bases). This CDR3 spans 13 amino acids. Germline V lookup: CDR1 MNHEY, CDR2 SMNVEV (reference sequence). V was clipped by 3 bases and J by 7 bases, with 12 bases between them. CDR3 DNA sequence: TGTGCCAGCAGTTTCGGGGGACCTGGTGGCTACACCTTC. Residues: CASSFGGPGGYTF.

J is TRBJ2-7 and V is TRBV14; TRBD1 might be the D (5 bases). Germline CDR1 is SGHDN and CDR2 is FVKESK. The V and J ends lost 1 base and 8 bases respectively, with 9 bases between them. The CDR3 loop spans 12 amino acids. The CDR3 loop is CASSQGWTQQYF. DNA for the CDR3: TGTGCCAGCAGCCAAGGCTGGACACAGCAGTACTTC.

The chain combines TRBV6-5 with TRBJ1-4; D not resolved. The CDR3 runs 16 residues. The germline V gene encodes CDR1 MNHEY and CDR2 SVGAGI. The V end lost 2 bases, the J end lost 4 bases, and 14 bases lay between the germline ends. The CDR3 is CASSYTSGGGNEKLFF. CDR3 nucleotide sequence: TGTGCCAGCAGTTACACCAGCGGAGGCGGTAATGAAAAACTGTTTTTT.

This chain's CDR3 is CASSLISTDGYTF. For the CDR3, the DNA is TGTGCCAGCAGTCTGATATCTACGGATGGCTACACCTTC. The chain links TRBV6-5 to TRBJ1-2; D unresolved. The CDR3 totals 13 residues. V was pared by 5 bases and J by 6 bases, with 13 bases between. CDR1 and CDR2 (germline): MNHEY, SVGAGI.

This chain uses TRBV6-1 with TRBJ1-2; D is perhaps TRBD1 (6 bases). Looked up from germline, CDR1 is MNHNS and CDR2 is SASEGT. This CDR3 region has 15 residues. With 3 bases removed from V and 2 bases from J, the gap between germline ends came to 13 bases. CDR3: CASSELTGPNYGYTF. DNA of the CDR3: TGTGCCAGCAGTGAGCTGACAGGTCCGAACTATGGCTACACCTTC.

This chain links TRBV6-5 with TRBJ1-3, with 7 nucleotides matching TRBD1. The CDR3 covers 14 residues. The germline CDR1 and CDR2 sequences are MNHEY and SVGAGI. The V gene end was trimmed by 4 bases and the J gene end by 2 bases; junction bases not matched to a gene: 2. The CDR3 sequence: CASSWQGAGNTIYF. The CDR3 DNA is TGTGCCAGCAGTTGGCAGGGGGCTGGAAACACCATATATTTT.

The genes are TRBV18 and TRBJ2-7, with TRBD2 matching 8 bases. Per the germline V gene, CDR1 is KGHSH and CDR2 is LQKENI. The length of the CDR3 is 15 residues. The V and J ends lost 0 bases and 7 bases, in that order; junction bases with no gene match: 8. CDR3: CASSPPTGGSGEQYF. For the CDR3, the DNA is TGTGCCAGCTCACCACCGACGGGGGGGTCGGGGGAGCAGTACTTC.

The V gene is TRBV11-2, the J gene TRBJ2-3, with TRBD2 identical over 10 bases. This CDR3 has 17 amino acids. V gave up 0 bases and J gave up 2 bases; unmatched junction bases: 5. Germline V gene sequence: CDR1 SGHAT, CDR2 FQNNGV. For the CDR3, the DNA is TGTGCCAGCAGCTTAGAGGGAGCGGGGGGGTTCACAGATACGCAGTATTTT. This codes for CASSLEGAGGFTDTQYF. Using reference TRBV11-2 and TRBJ2-3 for the parts outside the CDR3, the full variable domain is EAGVAQSPRYKIIEKRQSVAFWCNPISGHATLYWYQQILGQGPKLLIQFQNNGVVDDSQLPKDRFSAERLKGVDSTLKIQPAKLEDSAVYLCASSLEGAGGFTDTQYFGPGTRLTVL.

V gene TRBV7-2 combines with J gene TRBJ1-1; the D is unclear. Trimming cost V 1 base and J 1 base, with 4 bases left between them. Germline V gene data show CDR1 as SGHTA and CDR2 as FQGNSA. The CDR3 contains 13 residues. In DNA, the CDR3 is TGTGCCAGCAGCTTAGGGGCGAACACTGAAGCTTTCTTT. Protein product: CASSLGANTEAFF.

The chain joins TRBV6-1 to TRBJ2-7; 9 bases agree with TRBD2. Germline values: CDR1 MNHNS, CDR2 SASEGT. The trim removed 2 bases at V and 3 bases at J, leaving 5 bases unmatched. This CDR3 region has 15 residues. This CDR3 is CASSELGTSFYEQYF. The CDR3 nucleotides read TGTGCCAGCAGTGAATTAGGGACTAGCTTCTACGAGCAGTACTTC.

The J gene is TRBJ1-3, the V gene TRBV18; D is uncertain. This CDR3 is 16 amino acids long. V was clipped by 3 bases and J by 4 bases, with 16 bases between them. Per germline, CDR1 KGHSH and CDR2 LQKENI. The CDR3 is CASSPGPVNLGNTIYF. In nucleotides, the CDR3 is TGTGCCAGCTCACCTGGGCCGGTGAATTTGGGAAACACCATATATTTT.

The V gene is TRBV5-1, the J gene TRBJ2-3, with D uncertain. The CDR3 sequence is 13 residues long. The V end was cut by 1 base, the J end by 5 bases, with 8 bases between. Germline CDR1 is SGHRS and CDR2 is YFSETQ. The CDR3, as DNA: TGCGCCAGCAGCTTGAATAGTCTAGATACGCAGTATTTT. Amino acids: CASSLNSLDTQYF.